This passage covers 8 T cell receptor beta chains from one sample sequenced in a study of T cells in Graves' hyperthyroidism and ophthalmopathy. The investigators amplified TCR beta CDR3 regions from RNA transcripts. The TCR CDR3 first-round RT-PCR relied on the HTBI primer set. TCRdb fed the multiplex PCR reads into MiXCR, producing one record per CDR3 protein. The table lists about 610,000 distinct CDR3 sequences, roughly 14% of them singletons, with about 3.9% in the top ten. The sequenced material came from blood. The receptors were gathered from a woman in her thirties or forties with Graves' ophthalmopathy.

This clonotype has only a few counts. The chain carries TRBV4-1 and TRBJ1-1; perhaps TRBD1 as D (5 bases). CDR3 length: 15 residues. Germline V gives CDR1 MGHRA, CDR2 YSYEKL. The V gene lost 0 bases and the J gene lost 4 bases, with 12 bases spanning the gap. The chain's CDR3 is CASSQEPREGTEAFF. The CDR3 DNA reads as TGCGCCAGCAGCCAAGAGCCCAGGGAGGGCACTGAAGCTTTCTTT.

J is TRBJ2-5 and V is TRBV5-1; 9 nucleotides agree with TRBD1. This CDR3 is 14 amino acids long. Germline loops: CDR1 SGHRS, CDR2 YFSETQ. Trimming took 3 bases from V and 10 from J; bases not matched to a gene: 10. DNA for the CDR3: TGCGCCAGCAGCTCCGGGACAGGGACCCGCCTCCAGTACTTC. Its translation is CASSSGTGTRLQYF.

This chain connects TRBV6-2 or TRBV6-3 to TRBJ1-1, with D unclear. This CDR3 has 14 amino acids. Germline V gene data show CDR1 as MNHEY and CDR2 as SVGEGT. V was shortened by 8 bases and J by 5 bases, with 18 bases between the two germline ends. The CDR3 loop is CASSSRARVTEAFF. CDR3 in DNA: TGTGCCAGCTCCTCAAGGGCGCGGGTTACTGAAGCTTTCTTT.

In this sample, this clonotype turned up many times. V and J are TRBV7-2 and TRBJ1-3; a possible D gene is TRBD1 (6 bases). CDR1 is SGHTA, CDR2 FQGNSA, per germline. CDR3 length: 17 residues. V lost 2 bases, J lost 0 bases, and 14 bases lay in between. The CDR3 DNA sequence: TGTGCCAGCAGCTTATCGAGGACAGAGTACTCTGGAAACACCATATATTTT. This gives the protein CASSLSRTEYSGNTIYF.

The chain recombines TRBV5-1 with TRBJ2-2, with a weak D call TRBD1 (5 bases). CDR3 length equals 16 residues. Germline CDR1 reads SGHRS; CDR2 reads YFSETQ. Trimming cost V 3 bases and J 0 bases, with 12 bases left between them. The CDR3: CASSSTGHANTGELFF. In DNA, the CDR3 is TGCGCCAGCAGCTCCACAGGACATGCGAACACCGGGGAGCTGTTTTTT.

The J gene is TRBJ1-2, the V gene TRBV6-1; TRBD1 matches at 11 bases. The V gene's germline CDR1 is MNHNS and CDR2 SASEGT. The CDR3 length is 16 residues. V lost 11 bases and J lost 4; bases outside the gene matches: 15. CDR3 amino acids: CAAKGAGTGGSYGYTF. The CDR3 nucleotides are TGTGCCGCAAAAGGGGCCGGGACAGGGGGTTCCTATGGCTACACCTTC.

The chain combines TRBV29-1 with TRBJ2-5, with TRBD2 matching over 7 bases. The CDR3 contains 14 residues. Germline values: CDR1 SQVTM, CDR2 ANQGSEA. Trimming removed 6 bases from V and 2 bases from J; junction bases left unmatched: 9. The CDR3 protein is CSVDHSGWQETQYF. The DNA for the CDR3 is TGCAGCGTCGACCATAGCGGGTGGCAAGAGACCCAGTACTTC. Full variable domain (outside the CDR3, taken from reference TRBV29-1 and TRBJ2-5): SAVISQKPSRDICQRGTSLTIQCQVDSQVTMMFWYRQQPGQSLTLIATANQGSEATYESGFVIDKFPISRPNLTFSTLTVSNMSPEDSSIYLCSVDHSGWQETQYFGPGTRLLVL.

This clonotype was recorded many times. The CDR3 loop reads CASSAPSYEQYF. The CDR3 DNA is TGTGCCAGTAGTGCCCCGTCCTACGAGCAGTACTTC. This chain connects TRBV19 to TRBJ2-7; D ambiguous. V lost 5 bases and J lost 1, with 6 bases in between. The CDR3 consists of 12 residues. Germline CDR1 and CDR2: LNHDA and SQIVND (reference sequence).